What follows are 26 T cell receptor beta chains derived from one specimen sequenced in a study of blood T cell repertoires in COVID-19. Sequencing was performed with immunoSEQ multiplex PCR; in TCRdb, only in-frame clones are kept and a portion is missing. Here the sample spans 20,000 to 25,000 clones, almost 85% being singletons. Material for sequencing was peripheral blood. These receptor sequences come from a middle-aged man with acute or convalescent COVID-19.

This rearrangement joins TRBV19 to TRBJ2-5; possibly TRBD2 for D (5 bases). Germline V CDR1 and CDR2: LNHDA, SQIVND (reference sequence). Trimming stripped 6 bases from V and 5 bases from J, with 13 bases between. This CDR3 has 13 residues. As DNA, the CDR3 is TGTGCCAGTAGGCTCGCGGGCAGGGAGACCCAGTACTTC. This sequence encodes CASRLAGRETQYF.

This clone is a singleton in its sample. The V and J genes are TRBV7-2 and TRBJ1-3; 8 nucleotides align to TRBD1. J gave up 2 bases and V 4 bases, and 13 bases lay outside the gene matches. The length of the CDR3 is 18 residues. Germline V CDR1 and CDR2: SGHTA, FQGNSA. This chain's CDR3 is CASSSYPSQGAPGNTIYF. CDR3 nucleotide sequence: TGTGCCAGCAGCTCTTACCCCTCCCAGGGGGCGCCTGGAAACACCATATATTTT.

A few counts support this clone. The chain links TRBV27 to TRBJ1-1, with 11 bases that match TRBD1. CDR3 length equals 14 residues. Germline CDR1 and CDR2: MNHEY and SMNVEV (reference sequence). V gave up 3 bases and J gave up 4 bases; unmatched junction bases: 1. The CDR3 DNA follows: TGTGCCAGCAGTTTTGGGACAGGGGGCACTGAAGCTTTCTTT. Residues: CASSFGTGGTEAFF.

The V call is TRBV5-5, the J call TRBJ2-1, with TRBD2 matching over 11 bases. The CDR3 has 14 residues. Germline trimming cut 3 bases from V and 7 bases from J; bases unmatched to any gene: 3. Germline CDR1 is SGHKS and CDR2 is YYEKEE (reference sequence). The CDR3 sequence is CASSSGTSGNEQFF. CDR3 in DNA: TGTGCCAGCAGCTCCGGGACTAGCGGAAATGAGCAGTTCTTC.

The chain combines TRBV6-5 with TRBJ2-1; 7 positions match TRBD1. CDR3 length: 15 residues. V dropped 0 bases and J dropped 10; count of bases not matched to a gene: 9. Germline V lookup: CDR1 MNHEY, CDR2 SVGAGI. The CDR3 sequence: CASSYSPQDRNEQFF. DNA of the CDR3: TGTGCCAGCAGTTACTCGCCCCAGGACAGGAACGAGCAGTTCTTC.

V is TRBV5-1 and J is TRBJ2-7; 12 nucleotides line up with TRBD2. With 4 bases clipped from V and 2 bases from J, the junction kept 13 bases outside the gene matches. This CDR3 is 18 amino acids long. Germline V gives CDR1 SGHRS, CDR2 YFSETQ. For the CDR3, the DNA is TGCGCCAGCAGCCCCCTCCCCCCTGGACTAGCGGGACCCTACGAGCAGTACTTC. Translated, it gives CASSPLPPGLAGPYEQYF.

This chain uses TRBV4-3 with TRBJ1-2; D possibly corresponds to TRBD1 (5 bases). CDR1 is LGHNA and CDR2 is YSLEER in the germline V gene. The CDR3 is 16 residues long. Trimming cost V 6 bases and J 0 bases, with 17 bases left between them. The CDR3 spells CASRRGYGGANYGYTF. The CDR3, as DNA: TGCGCCAGCAGGCGCGGGTACGGAGGGGCTAACTATGGCTACACCTTC.

The chain combines TRBV6-1 with TRBJ2-1; a possible D gene is TRBD2 (6 bases). Germline values: CDR1 MNHNS, CDR2 SASEGT. V lost 3 bases to trimming and J lost 7 bases, with 10 bases between them. This CDR3 is built from 13 residues. DNA of the CDR3: TGTGCCAGCAGTGATCTGGGGACTAATGAGCAGTTCTTC. Translation gives CASSDLGTNEQFF.

This chain links TRBV9 with TRBJ1-1; tentative D call: TRBD1 (5 bases). V lost 3 bases and J 1 base, leaving 13 bases between the germline ends. The CDR3 spans 15 residues. Per the germline V gene, CDR1 is SGDLS and CDR2 is YYNGEE. CDR3: CASSAVWGGNTEAFF. Here the CDR3 DNA reads TGTGCCAGCAGCGCTGTCTGGGGGGGGAACACTGAAGCTTTCTTT.

Turning to this clone: The conserved phenylalanine or tryptophan normally closing the CDR3 is absent here, so this likely arose from a read error. Because the CDR3's place on the DNA is in doubt, the DNA is left out and the CDR3 is given as listed by TCRdb. The V gene is TRBV9, the J gene TRBJ1-2; no DNA check was done on the table's D call, TRBD1. CDR1 is SGDLS, CDR2 YYNGEE, per germline. Both ends counted, the CDR3 spans 9 residues. The CDR3 sequence is CASSVPQGA.

This sequence joins TRBV27 and TRBJ1-1, with D perhaps TRBD1 (5 bases). The germline V gene encodes CDR1 MNHEY and CDR2 SMNVEV (reference sequence). The CDR3 has 14 residues. The V end was cut by 2 bases, the J end by 7 bases, with 14 bases between. The CDR3 reads CASSLDRRRDEAFF. DNA of the CDR3: TGTGCCAGCAGTTTAGACAGAAGGAGAGATGAAGCTTTCTTT.

This chain links TRBV11-2 with TRBJ2-1; tentative D call: TRBD2 (6 bases). CDR3 length: 13 amino acids. Germline CDR1 is SGHAT and CDR2 is FQNNGV. V dropped 7 bases and J dropped 12 bases, with 19 bases sitting between them. CDR3: CASTPGSVGGQFF. In DNA form, the CDR3 reads TGTGCCAGCACCCCCGGTTCCGTCGGGGGGCAGTTCTTC.

The chain recombines TRBV27 with TRBJ1-5, with 7 bases lining up with TRBD1. Germline loops: CDR1 MNHEY, CDR2 SMNVEV (reference sequence). The CDR3 extends over 15 amino acids. With 3 bases clipped from V and 6 bases from J, the junction kept 8 bases outside the gene matches. The CDR3 loop reads CASSFRGRTGQPQHF. In DNA form, the CDR3 reads TGTGCCAGCAGTTTTAGGGGGCGCACTGGTCAGCCCCAGCATTTT.

The rearrangement uses TRBV6-6 and TRBJ2-7; 10 nucleotides line up with TRBD1. Germline CDR1 reads MNHNY; CDR2 reads SVGAGI (reference sequence). The V and J ends lost 5 bases and 3 bases, in that order; junction bases with no gene match: 10. CDR3 size: 16 residues. The CDR3 region has the DNA TGTGCCAGCAGTCGAACCGAGGACAGGGGGTACTACGAGCAGTACTTC. Its translation is CASSRTEDRGYYEQYF.

The rearrangement uses TRBV5-4 and TRBJ1-1, with D possibly being TRBD1 (5 bases). Germline CDR1 SGHNT, CDR2 YYREEE (reference sequence). V was cut by 2 bases and J by 3 bases, with 11 bases left in between. The length of the CDR3 is 14 residues. The CDR3: CASSLGAGDTEAFF. The CDR3 coding sequence is TGTGCCAGCAGCTTAGGGGCTGGGGACACTGAAGCTTTCTTT.

The V and J genes are TRBV10-2 and TRBJ2-1, with D perhaps matching TRBD2 (6 bases). Germline-derived CDR1 and CDR2 are WSHSY and SAAADI. There are 11 residues in the CDR3. Trimming cost V 6 bases and J 6 bases, with 6 bases left between them. This CDR3 is CASRAGNEQFF. In nucleotides, the CDR3 is TGCGCCAGCAGAGCGGGCAATGAGCAGTTCTTC.

V usage is TRBV12-5 and J usage is TRBJ1-2; TRBD1 might be the D (6 bases). The CDR3 runs 16 residues. Germline V gene data show CDR1 as LGHNT and CDR2 as FRNRAP. V lost 0 bases to trimming and J lost 1 base, with 12 bases between them. The CDR3 region is CASGLVLTGFNYGYTF. CDR3 in DNA: TGTGCTAGTGGTTTGGTACTCACAGGGTTTAACTATGGCTACACCTTC.

The chain couples TRBV29-1 to TRBJ1-2, with TRBD1 matching over 8 bases. The CDR3 has 15 amino acids. With 0 bases clipped from V and 7 bases from J, the junction kept 10 bases outside the gene matches. CDR1 and CDR2 from the germline V gene are SQVTM and ANQGSEA. The chain's CDR3 is CSVEDRDRLLGGYTF. The DNA of the CDR3 is TGCAGCGTTGAAGACCGGGACAGGCTTTTAGGTGGCTACACCTTC.

This clone was picked up a small number of times. The rearrangement links TRBV2 to TRBJ1-5; D might be TRBD1 (5 bases). The CDR3 runs to 15 residues. With 6 bases removed from V and 5 bases from J, the gap between germline ends came to 17 bases. Germline V gene data show CDR1 as SNHLY and CDR2 as FYNNEI. The CDR3 protein is CASSSTGVGDQPQHF. The CDR3 DNA sequence: TGTGCCAGCAGCTCAACGGGGGTGGGGGATCAGCCCCAGCATTTT. Combining the CDR3 with reference TRBV2 and TRBJ1-5 gives the whole variable domain EPEVTQTPSHQVTQMGQEVILRCVPISNHLYFYWYRQILGQKVEFLVSFYNNEISEKSEIFDDQFSVERPDGSNFTLKIRSTKLEDSAMYFCASSSTGVGDQPQHFGDGTRLSIL.

J is TRBJ1-2 and V is TRBV30; weak D call: TRBD1 (5 bases). Germline CDR1 GTSNPN, CDR2 SVGIG (reference sequence). This CDR3 comprises 14 residues. V was shortened by 2 bases and J by 4 bases, with 14 bases between the two germline ends. The CDR3 DNA follows: TGTGCCTGGAGTTACCCCAGGGATACCTATGGCTACACCTTC. This sequence encodes CAWSYPRDTYGYTF.

This clone was counted once. This sequence joins TRBV4-3 and TRBJ1-6, with D perhaps TRBD1 (6 bases). Trimming left V 1 base short and J 5 bases short, with 18 bases between. The CDR3 is 18 residues long. Germline lookup yields CDR1 LGHNA and CDR2 YSLEER. The CDR3 nucleotides are TGCGCCAGCAGCCAAGGTGTACAGGGACCACCGGATAATTCACCCCTCCACTTT. It is translated as CASSQGVQGPPDNSPLHF.

V gene TRBV6-2 or TRBV6-3 combines with J gene TRBJ1-2; D is unresolved. Germline loops: CDR1 MNHEY, CDR2 SVGEGT. The CDR3 runs to 14 residues. Trimming took off 0 bases at V and 2 bases at J, with 7 bases between the two ends. CDR3 region: CASSYSRVNYGYTF. As DNA, the CDR3 is TGTGCCAGCAGTTACTCGCGGGTAAACTATGGCTACACCTTC.

V gene TRBV2 combines with J gene TRBJ1-6, with a weak D call TRBD1 (6 bases). The CDR3 spans 16 residues. Between the trimmed V and J ends, which lost 5 bases and 0 bases, there was a span of 11 bases. From germline, CDR1 is SNHLY and CDR2 FYNNEI. CDR3 residues: CASSPDRSSYNSPLHF. DNA of the CDR3: TGTGCCAGCAGTCCTGACAGGAGCTCCTATAATTCACCCCTCCACTTT.

CDR3 coding DNA: TGTGCCAGCAGCTTGAGCCTACGCACAGATACGCAGTATTTT. Residues: CASSLSLRTDTQYF. The chain is built from TRBV5-6 and TRBJ2-3, with no clear D. CDR3 length equals 14 residues. CDR1 is SGHDT and CDR2 is YYEEEE in the germline V gene. Trimming removed 1 base at V and 1 base at J, with 7 bases between. Supplemented by reference TRBV5-6 and TRBJ2-3, the full variable domain reads DAGVTQSPTHLIKTRGQQVTLRCSPKSGHDTVSWYQQALGQGPQFIFQYYEEEERQRGNFPDRFSGHQFPNYSSELNVNALLLGDSALYLCASSLSLRTDTQYFGPGTRLTVL.

V usage is TRBV7-9 and J usage is TRBJ2-5, with a weak D call TRBD2 (5 bases). CDR1 SEHNR and CDR2 FQNEAQ come from the germline V gene (reference sequence). The CDR3 totals 14 residues. Between the trimmed V and J ends, which lost 0 bases and 2 bases, there was a span of 7 bases. CDR3 sequence: CASSLATGQETQYF. The CDR3 bases are TGTGCCAGCAGCTTAGCCACGGGACAAGAGACCCAGTACTTC.

The CDR3 here is CAINRADHEDTGELFF. The CDR3 DNA reads as TGTGCCATCAACAGGGCGGATCACGAGGACACCGGGGAGCTGTTTTTT. This chain links TRBV10-3 with TRBJ2-2; D perhaps matches TRBD1 (6 bases). The length of the CDR3 is 16 residues. Per the germline V gene, CDR1 is ENHRY and CDR2 is SYGVKD. Trimming cost V 7 bases and J 3 bases, with 18 bases left between them.